The 15 T cell receptor beta chains below were found in one sample sequenced in a study of blood T cell repertoires in COVID-19. Only in-frame clones appear in the TCRdb table, and some are missing; sequencing was by immunoSEQ multiplex PCR. The sample includes 50,000 to 65,000 clones, just under 75% of them seen just once. The sequenced sample was peripheral blood. The source of these receptors is a woman aged 70 to 79 with COVID-19, enrolled during active disease.

The V call is TRBV2, the J call TRBJ2-4, with D possibly matching TRBD2 (6 bases). V dropped 9 bases and J dropped 7 bases, with 10 bases sitting between them. This CDR3 region has 11 residues. Looked up from germline, CDR1 is SNHLY and CDR2 is FYNNEI. For the CDR3, the DNA is TGTGCCAGGGGGACTTCGAACATTCAGTACTTC. Translating gives CARGTSNIQYF.

The table lists this clone with a count of one. The chain joins TRBV5-6 to TRBJ2-5; possibly TRBD1 for D (6 bases). The CDR3 loop spans 14 amino acids. CDR1 and CDR2 (germline): SGHDT, YYEEEE. Between the trimmed V and J ends, which lost 5 bases and 1 base, there was a span of 12 bases. The DNA of the CDR3 is TGTGCCAGCAGGCCACAGGGCCCCCAAGAGACCCAGTACTTC. Protein product: CASRPQGPQETQYF.

The chain carries TRBV9 and TRBJ2-1; TRBD2 aligns across 8 bases. Germline V CDR1 and CDR2: SGDLS, YYNGEE. CDR3 size: 16 residues. Trimming at V came to 0 bases and at J to 9 bases, leaving 11 bases not matched to a gene. This CDR3 reads CASSVGGGTSYSEQFF. Written as DNA, the CDR3 is TGTGCCAGCAGCGTAGGAGGTGGGACTAGTTACTCTGAGCAGTTCTTC.

V and J are TRBV12-3 or TRBV12-4 and TRBJ2-5; a possible D gene is TRBD2 (6 bases). V was clipped by 6 bases and J by 4 bases, with 12 bases between them. This CDR3 region has 13 residues. CDR3 protein: CASREGARETQYF. The CDR3 DNA follows: TGTGCCAGCAGGGAGGGAGCTCGAGAGACCCAGTACTTC.

The chain uses TRBV6-5 and TRBJ1-5; TRBD1 might be the D (6 bases). CDR1 MNHEY and CDR2 SVGAGI come from the germline V gene. The ends were cut back, 6 bases at V and 7 bases at J, with 16 bases in the middle. This CDR3 is 14 amino acids long. The CDR3 nucleotides are TGTGCCAGCAGGATAGGGGGGGCCGGGCAGCCCCAGCATTTT. This translates into CASRIGGAGQPQHF.

This clone was detected a few times. This chain joins TRBV7-9 and TRBJ1-1; D call uncertain. The CDR3 totals 13 residues. Germline CDR1 and CDR2: SEHNR and FQNEAQ (reference sequence). Trimming removed 8 bases at V and 5 bases at J, with 15 bases between. The CDR3 loop reads CASERQMSTEAFF. Written as DNA, the CDR3 is TGTGCCAGCGAGAGGCAGATGAGTACTGAAGCTTTCTTT.

This clone was counted a few times. The V call is TRBV11-2, the J call TRBJ2-3; 9 bases agree with TRBD2. V shed 0 bases, J shed 3 bases, and the junction held 1 base outside the gene matches. Germline V CDR1 and CDR2: SGHAT, FQNNGV. The length of the CDR3 is 15 residues. CDR3 protein: CASSLERGGTDTQYF. The DNA of the CDR3 is TGTGCCAGCAGCTTAGAGCGGGGGGGGACAGATACGCAGTATTTT.

This clone was counted once. The genes are TRBV9 and TRBJ2-3; D not resolved. Per the germline V gene, CDR1 is SGDLS and CDR2 is YYNGEE. The CDR3 runs to 14 residues. V shed 0 bases and J shed 1 base, with 6 bases lying between them. CDR3 loop: CASSVAVGTDTQYF. The CDR3 nucleotides are TGTGCCAGCAGCGTAGCGGTTGGCACAGATACGCAGTATTTT.

This clone appeared a single time. This chain links TRBV7-6 with TRBJ2-3, with TRBD2 matching over 7 bases. The CDR3 covers 16 residues. V lost 4 bases to trimming and J lost 1 base; unmatched junction nucleotides: 8. In germline, CDR1 is SGHVS, CDR2 FNYEAQ. Here the CDR3 reads CASSSPTAGGTDTQYF. CDR3 nucleotide sequence: TGTGCCAGCAGCTCCCCTACGGCGGGGGGCACAGATACGCAGTATTTT.

The count of this clone is one. J is TRBJ2-3 and V is TRBV18; 7 bases are a match to TRBD1. V trimming: 6 bases; J trimming: 4 bases; junction bases outside the gene matches: 10. The length of the CDR3 is 15 residues. CDR1 KGHSH and CDR2 LQKENI come from the germline V gene. CDR3 amino acids: CASSPNRGRADTQYF. The CDR3 DNA sequence: TGTGCCAGCTCCCCTAACAGGGGTCGGGCAGATACGCAGTATTTT.

The CDR3 protein is CASSLGRRGQLDTQYF. Written as DNA, the CDR3 is TGTGCCAGCAGCTTAGGCAGGAGGGGGCAGTTAGATACGCAGTATTTT. The chain carries TRBV13 and TRBJ2-3, with a tentative D call TRBD1 (7 bases). Trimming took 0 bases from V and 5 from J, leaving 15 bases between them. CDR3 length equals 16 residues. Germline CDR1 and CDR2: PRHDT and FYEKMQ (reference sequence).

The rearrangement joins TRBV20-1 to TRBJ1-1; D is unresolved. Trimming removed 7 bases from V and 0 bases from J, with 6 bases in between. The CDR3 spans 11 residues. The germline V gene encodes CDR1 DFQATT and CDR2 SNEGSKA (reference sequence). CDR3 coding DNA: TGCAGTGTAAACATGAACACTGAAGCTTTCTTT. It encodes CSVNMNTEAFF.

The V call is TRBV7-9, the J call TRBJ2-7; D is unresolved. The CDR3 has 15 residues. The germline gives CDR1 SEHNR, CDR2 FQNEAQ (reference sequence). The V end was cut by 2 bases, the J end by 3 bases, with 14 bases between. The CDR3 is CASSLTRLSYYEQYV. CDR3 nucleotide sequence: TGTGCCAGCAGCTTAACCCGACTTTCCTACTACGAGCAGTACGTC.

The CDR3: CASSGGLAGGDTQYF. CDR3 bases: TGTGCCAGCAGTGGGGGACTAGCGGGAGGGGATACGCAGTATTTT. The chain recombines TRBV5-4 with TRBJ2-3, with 16 bases matching TRBD2. Unmatched junction bases numbered 3, after V lost 5 bases and J lost 6 bases. This CDR3 region has 15 residues. Per the germline V gene, CDR1 is SGHNT and CDR2 is YYREEE (reference sequence).

The chain couples TRBV19 to TRBJ1-2; 9 positions match TRBD1. The CDR3 spans 17 residues. J gave up 3 bases and V 6 bases, and 14 bases lay outside the gene matches. Germline CDR1 reads LNHDA; CDR2 reads SQIVND (reference sequence). The CDR3 protein is CASSPSGTGSGDYGYTF. CDR3 in DNA: TGTGCCAGTAGCCCCTCCGGGACAGGGTCCGGAGACTATGGCTACACCTTC. The full variable domain, its missing parts supplied by reference TRBV19 and TRBJ1-2, is DGGITQSPKYLFRKEGQNVTLSCEQNLNHDAMYWYRQDPGQGLRLIYYSQIVNDFQKGDIAEGYSVSREKKESFPLTVTSAQKNPTAFYLCASSPSGTGSGDYGYTFGSGTRLTVV.